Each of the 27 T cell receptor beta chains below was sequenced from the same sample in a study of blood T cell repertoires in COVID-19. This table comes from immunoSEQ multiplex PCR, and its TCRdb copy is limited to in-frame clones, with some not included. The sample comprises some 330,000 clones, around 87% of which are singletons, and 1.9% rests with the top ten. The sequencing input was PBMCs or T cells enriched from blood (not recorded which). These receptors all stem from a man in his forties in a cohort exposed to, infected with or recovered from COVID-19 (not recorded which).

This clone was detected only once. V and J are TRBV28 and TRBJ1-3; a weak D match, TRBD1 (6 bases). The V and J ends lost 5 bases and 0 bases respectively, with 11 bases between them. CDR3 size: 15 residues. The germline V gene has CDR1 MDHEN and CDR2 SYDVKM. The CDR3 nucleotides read TGTGCCAGCAGTGGGGGGGCCTTCTCTGGAAACACCATATATTTT. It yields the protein CASSGGAFSGNTIYF. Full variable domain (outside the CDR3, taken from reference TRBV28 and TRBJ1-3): DVKVTQSSRYLVKRTGEKVFLECVQDMDHENMFWYRQDPGLGLRLIYFSYDVKMKEKGDIPEGYSVSREKKERFSLILESASTNQTSMYLCASSGGAFSGNTIYFGEGSWLTVV.

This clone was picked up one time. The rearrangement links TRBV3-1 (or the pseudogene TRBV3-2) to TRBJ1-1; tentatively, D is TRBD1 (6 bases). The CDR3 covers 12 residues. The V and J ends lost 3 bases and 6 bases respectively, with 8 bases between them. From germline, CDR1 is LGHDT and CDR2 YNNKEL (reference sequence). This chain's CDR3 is CASSQGASEAFF. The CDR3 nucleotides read TGTGCCAGCAGCCAGGGGGCGTCTGAAGCTTTCTTT.

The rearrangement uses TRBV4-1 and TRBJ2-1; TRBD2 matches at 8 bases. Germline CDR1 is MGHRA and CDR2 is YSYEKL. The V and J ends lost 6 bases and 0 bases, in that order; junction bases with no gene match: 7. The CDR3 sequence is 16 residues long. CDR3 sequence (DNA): TGCGCCAGCAGACCCGGGGGGGGGTCCTCCTACAATGAGCAGTTCTTC. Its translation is CASRPGGGSSYNEQFF.

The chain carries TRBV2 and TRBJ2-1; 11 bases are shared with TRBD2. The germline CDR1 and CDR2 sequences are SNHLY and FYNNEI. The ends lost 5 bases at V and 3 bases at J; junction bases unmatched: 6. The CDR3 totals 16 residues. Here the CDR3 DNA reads TGTGCCAGCAGTCCAGGGACTAGCGGATACTACAATGAGCAGTTCTTC. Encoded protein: CASSPGTSGYYNEQFF.

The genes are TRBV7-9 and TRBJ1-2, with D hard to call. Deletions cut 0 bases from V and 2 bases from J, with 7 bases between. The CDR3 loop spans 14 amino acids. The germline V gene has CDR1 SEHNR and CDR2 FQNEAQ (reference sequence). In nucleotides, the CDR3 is TGTGCCAGCAGCTTAGCAAGTCTAAACTATGGCTACACCTTC. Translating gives CASSLASLNYGYTF.

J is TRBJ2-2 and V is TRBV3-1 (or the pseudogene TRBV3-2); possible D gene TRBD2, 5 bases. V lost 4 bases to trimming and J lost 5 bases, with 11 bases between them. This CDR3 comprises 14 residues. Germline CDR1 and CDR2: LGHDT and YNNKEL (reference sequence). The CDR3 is CASSPSLATGELFF. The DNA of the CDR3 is TGTGCCAGCAGCCCATCTCTAGCAACCGGGGAGCTGTTTTTT.

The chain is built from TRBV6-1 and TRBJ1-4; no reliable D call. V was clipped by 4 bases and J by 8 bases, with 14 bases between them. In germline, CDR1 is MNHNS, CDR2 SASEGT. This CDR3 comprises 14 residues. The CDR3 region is CASSVNGPREKLFF. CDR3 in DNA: TGTGCCAGCAGTGTGAACGGTCCGAGGGAAAAACTGTTTTTT.

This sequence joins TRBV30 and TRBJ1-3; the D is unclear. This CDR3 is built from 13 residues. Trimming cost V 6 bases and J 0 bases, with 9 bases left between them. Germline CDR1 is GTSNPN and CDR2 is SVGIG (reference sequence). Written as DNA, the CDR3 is TGTGCCTGTGGATTGAGCTCTGGAAACACCATATATTTT. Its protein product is CACGLSSGNTIYF.

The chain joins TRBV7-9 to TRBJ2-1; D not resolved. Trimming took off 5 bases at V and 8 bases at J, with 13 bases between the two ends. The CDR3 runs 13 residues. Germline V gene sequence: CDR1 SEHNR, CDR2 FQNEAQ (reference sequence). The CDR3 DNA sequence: TGTGCCAGCAGCAAAAGACCGGCGGATGAGCAGTTCTTC. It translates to CASSKRPADEQFF. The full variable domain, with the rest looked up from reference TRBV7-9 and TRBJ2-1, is DTGVSQNPRHKITKRGQNVTFRCDPISEHNRLYWYRQTLGQGPEFLTYFQNEAQLEKSRLLSDRFSAERPKGSFSTLEIQRTEQGDSAMYLCASSKRPADEQFFGPGTRLTVL.

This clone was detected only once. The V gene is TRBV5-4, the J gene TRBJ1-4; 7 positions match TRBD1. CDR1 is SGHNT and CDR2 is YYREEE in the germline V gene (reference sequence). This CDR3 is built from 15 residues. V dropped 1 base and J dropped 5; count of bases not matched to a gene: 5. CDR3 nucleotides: TGTGCCAGCAGCTTGACTACAGGGGTAAATGAAAAACTGTTTTTT. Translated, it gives CASSLTTGVNEKLFF. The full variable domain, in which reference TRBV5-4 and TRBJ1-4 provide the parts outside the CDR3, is ETGVTQSPTHLIKTRGQQVTLRCSSQSGHNTVSWYQQALGQGPQFIFQYYREEENGRGNFPPRFSGLQFPNYSSELNVNALELDDSALYLCASSLTTGVNEKLFFGSGTQLSVL.

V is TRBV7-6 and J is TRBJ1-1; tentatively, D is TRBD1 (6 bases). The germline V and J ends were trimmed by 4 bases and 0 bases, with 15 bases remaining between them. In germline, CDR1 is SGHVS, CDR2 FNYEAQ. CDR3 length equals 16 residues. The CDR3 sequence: CASSSQGNEVNTEAFF. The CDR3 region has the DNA TGTGCCAGCAGCTCTCAGGGGAACGAGGTGAACACTGAAGCTTTCTTT.

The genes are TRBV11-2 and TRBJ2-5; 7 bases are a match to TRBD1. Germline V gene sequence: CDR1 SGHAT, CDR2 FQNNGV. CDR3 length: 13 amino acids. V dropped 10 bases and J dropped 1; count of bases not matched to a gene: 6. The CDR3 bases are TGTGCCACCAGGGGGACAGCCCAAGAGACCCAGTACTTC. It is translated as CATRGTAQETQYF.

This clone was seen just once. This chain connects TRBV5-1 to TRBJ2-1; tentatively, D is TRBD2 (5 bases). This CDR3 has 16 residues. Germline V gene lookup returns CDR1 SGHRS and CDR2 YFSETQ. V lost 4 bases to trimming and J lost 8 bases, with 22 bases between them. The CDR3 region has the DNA TGCGCCAGCAGCGAACTTTCGACGAGGGCTGTAGATGAGCAGTTCTTC. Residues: CASSELSTRAVDEQFF.

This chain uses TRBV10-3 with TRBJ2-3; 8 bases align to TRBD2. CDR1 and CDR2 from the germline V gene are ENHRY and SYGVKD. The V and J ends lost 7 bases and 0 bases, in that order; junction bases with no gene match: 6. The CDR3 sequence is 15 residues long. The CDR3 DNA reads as TGTGCCATCAATACCGGGGGGGCTAGCACAGATACGCAGTATTTT. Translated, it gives CAINTGGASTDTQYF.

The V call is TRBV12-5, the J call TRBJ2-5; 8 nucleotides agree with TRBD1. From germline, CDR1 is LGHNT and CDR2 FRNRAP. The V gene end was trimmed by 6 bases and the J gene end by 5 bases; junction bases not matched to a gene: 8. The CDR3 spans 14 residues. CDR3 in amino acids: CASGPGQGSETQYF. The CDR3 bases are TGTGCTAGTGGCCCCGGACAGGGCTCTGAGACCCAGTACTTC.

The CDR3 DNA follows: TGTGCCAGCAGTGTCGACAGAAACTCTGGAAACACCATATATTTT. This translates into CASSVDRNSGNTIYF. This sequence joins TRBV6-6 and TRBJ1-3; D might be TRBD1 (5 bases). Trimming cost V 5 bases and J 0 bases, with 11 bases left between them. In germline, CDR1 is MNHNY, CDR2 SVGAGI (reference sequence). The length of the CDR3 is 15 residues.

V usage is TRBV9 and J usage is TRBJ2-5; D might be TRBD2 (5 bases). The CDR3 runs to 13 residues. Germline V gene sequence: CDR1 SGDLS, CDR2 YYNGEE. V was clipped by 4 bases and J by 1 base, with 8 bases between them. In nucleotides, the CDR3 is TGTGCCAGCAGCCGGAGGATCCAAGAGACCCAGTACTTC. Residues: CASSRRIQETQYF.

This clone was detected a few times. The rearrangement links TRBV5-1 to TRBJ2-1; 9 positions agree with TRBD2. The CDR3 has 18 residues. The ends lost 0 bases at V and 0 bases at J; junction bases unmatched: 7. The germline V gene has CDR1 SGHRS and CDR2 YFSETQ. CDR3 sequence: CASSLAATSGLSYNEQFF. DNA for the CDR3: TGCGCCAGCAGCTTGGCCGCGACTAGCGGACTCTCCTACAATGAGCAGTTCTTC.

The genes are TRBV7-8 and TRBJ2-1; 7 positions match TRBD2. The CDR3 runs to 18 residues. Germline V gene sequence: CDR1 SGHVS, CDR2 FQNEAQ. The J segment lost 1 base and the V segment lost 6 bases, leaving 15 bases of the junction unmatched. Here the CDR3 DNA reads TGTGCCAGCAGGGGGGATGGGAGGGAAGGTTATTCCTACAATGAGCAGTTCTTC. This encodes CASRGDGREGYSYNEQFF.

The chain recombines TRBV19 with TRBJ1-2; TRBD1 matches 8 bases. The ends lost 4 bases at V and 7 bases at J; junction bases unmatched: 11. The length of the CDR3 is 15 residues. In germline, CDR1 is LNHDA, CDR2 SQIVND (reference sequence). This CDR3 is CASSRDRILLSGYTF. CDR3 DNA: TGTGCCAGTAGTAGGGACAGGATTCTCCTCAGTGGCTACACCTTC. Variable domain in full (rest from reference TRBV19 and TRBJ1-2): DGGITQSPKYLFRKEGQNVTLSCEQNLNHDAMYWYRQDPGQGLRLIYYSQIVNDFQKGDIAEGYSVSREKKESFPLTVTSAQKNPTAFYLCASSRDRILLSGYTFGSGTRLTVV.

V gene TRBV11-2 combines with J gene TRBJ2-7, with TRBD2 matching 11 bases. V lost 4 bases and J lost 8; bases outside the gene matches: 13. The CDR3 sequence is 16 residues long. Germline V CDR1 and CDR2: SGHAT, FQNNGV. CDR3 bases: TGTGCCAGCAGCTCGGGACTAGCGGTCTCTCCCTTCCAGCAGTACTTC. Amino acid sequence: CASSSGLAVSPFQQYF.

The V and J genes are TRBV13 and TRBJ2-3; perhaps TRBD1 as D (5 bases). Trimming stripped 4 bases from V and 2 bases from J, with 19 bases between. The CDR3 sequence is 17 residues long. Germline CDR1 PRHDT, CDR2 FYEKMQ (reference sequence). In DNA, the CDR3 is TGTGCCAGCAGCTCCAGAACAGGTCTGAGGCACACAGATACGCAGTATTTT. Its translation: CASSSRTGLRHTDTQYF.

The DNA for the CDR3 is TGTGCTAGTGGTTTGGTACTCTCTAGCGGGACTAATTTCTACGAGCAGTACTTC. The encoded protein is CASGLVLSSGTNFYEQYF. J is TRBJ2-7 and V is TRBV12-5; 9 bases align to TRBD2. Losses at the gene ends were 0 bases for V and 3 bases for J; bases not matched to a gene: 12. CDR3 length: 18 residues. Germline CDR1 LGHNT, CDR2 FRNRAP.

CDR3 sequence: CASSLGQHQETQYF. CDR3 bases: TGTGCCAGCAGTTTAGGACAACACCAAGAGACCCAGTACTTC. V gene TRBV28 combines with J gene TRBJ2-5; possibly TRBD1 for D (5 bases). Trimming removed 2 bases from V and 0 bases from J, with 7 bases in between. Germline loops: CDR1 MDHEN, CDR2 SYDVKM. CDR3 length: 14 amino acids.

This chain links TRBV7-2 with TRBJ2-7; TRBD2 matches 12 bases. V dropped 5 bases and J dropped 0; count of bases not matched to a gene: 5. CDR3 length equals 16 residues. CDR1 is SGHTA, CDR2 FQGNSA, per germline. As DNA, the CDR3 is TGTGCCAGCAGCCCCCCTAGCGGGAGGGGCTCCTACGAGCAGTACTTC. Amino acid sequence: CASSPPSGRGSYEQYF.

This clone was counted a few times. This chain's CDR3 is CSASRTGVHNEQFF. The CDR3 coding sequence is TGCAGTGCTAGTAGGACAGGGGTTCACAATGAGCAGTTCTTC. This chain uses TRBV20-1 with TRBJ2-1; 9 positions match TRBD1. The CDR3 sequence is 14 residues long. The germline CDR1 and CDR2 sequences are DFQATT and SNEGSKA (reference sequence). The J segment lost 5 bases and the V segment lost 3 bases, leaving 5 bases of the junction unmatched.

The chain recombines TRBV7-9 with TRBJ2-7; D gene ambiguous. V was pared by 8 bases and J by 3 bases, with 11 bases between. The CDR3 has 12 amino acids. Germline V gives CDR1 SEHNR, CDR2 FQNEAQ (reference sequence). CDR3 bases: TGTGCCAGCCTAGGAGTGGGCTACGAGCAGTACTTC. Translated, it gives CASLGVGYEQYF.